These 31 T cell receptor beta chains were sequenced from one sample in a study of cytomegalovirus exposure and HLA in healthy donors. With 60 Vbeta and 13 Jbeta primers, the PCR was carried out. Measured with immunoSEQ multiplex PCR; TCRdb has only the in-frame clones, and not every one. The table lists around 100,000 clones, 76% of them singletons. Input material: PBMCs. The receptors derive from a woman in her sixties in good health and CMV-seropositive.

V usage is TRBV15 and J usage is TRBJ1-5; perhaps TRBD1 as D (5 bases). V lost 6 bases to trimming and J lost 3 bases, with 18 bases between them. Looked up from germline, CDR1 is LNHNV and CDR2 is YYDKDF (reference sequence). This CDR3 is 16 amino acids long. CDR3 coding DNA: TGTGCCACCAGAGATTTTCAGGCAGGGTACAATCAGCCCCAGCATTTT. This sequence encodes CATRDFQAGYNQPQHF. Full variable domain (remainder filled in from reference TRBV15 and TRBJ1-5): DAMVIQNPRYQVTQFGKPVTLSCSQTLNHNVMYWYQQKSSQAPKLLFHYYDKDFNNEADTPDNFQSRRPNTSFCFLDIRSPGLGDTAMYLCATRDFQAGYNQPQHFGDGTRLSIL.

The V gene is TRBV6-5, the J gene TRBJ1-4, with a possible D match to TRBD1 (5 bases). Germline V gene lookup returns CDR1 MNHEY and CDR2 SVGAGI. The ends were cut back, 5 bases at V and 8 bases at J, with 9 bases in the middle. There are 12 residues in the CDR3. In DNA form, the CDR3 reads TGTGCCAGCAGTCCCGGGGGGGAAAAACTGTTTTTT. Its translation is CASSPGGEKLFF.

The chain couples TRBV5-1 to TRBJ1-2; D might be TRBD1 (5 bases). Trimming removed 0 bases at V and 7 bases at J, with 16 bases between. The CDR3 contains 15 residues. Germline CDR1 SGHRS, CDR2 YFSETQ. This chain's CDR3 is CASSLDPTTVGGYTF. The CDR3 DNA follows: TGCGCCAGCAGCTTGGACCCAACGACAGTTGGTGGCTACACCTTC.

This chain connects TRBV18 to TRBJ2-3; 8 bases align to TRBD1. The J segment lost 2 bases and the V segment lost 0 bases, leaving 4 bases of the junction unmatched. Germline V gives CDR1 KGHSH, CDR2 LQKENI. The CDR3 is 16 residues long. CDR3: CASSPPWTGTTDTQYF. Written as DNA, the CDR3 is TGTGCCAGCTCACCACCGTGGACAGGGACCACAGATACGCAGTATTTT.

The rearrangement uses TRBV28 and TRBJ2-1, with 9 positions matching TRBD2. Germline V gene lookup returns CDR1 MDHEN and CDR2 SYDVKM. This CDR3 contains 18 residues. Trimming removed 1 base from V and 0 bases from J; junction bases left unmatched: 7. The CDR3 loop is CASSLLSLAGDSYNEQFF. DNA for the CDR3: TGTGCCAGCAGTTTATTATCACTAGCGGGCGACTCCTACAATGAGCAGTTCTTC.

V usage is TRBV5-4 and J usage is TRBJ1-1; perhaps TRBD1 as D (6 bases). Between the trimmed V and J ends, which lost 2 bases and 1 base, there was a span of 12 bases. The CDR3 length is 15 residues. Per germline, CDR1 SGHNT and CDR2 YYREEE (reference sequence). CDR3 DNA sequence: TGTGCCAGCAGCTTCGCGGGGGCTGAGAACACTGAAGCTTTCTTT. This codes for CASSFAGAENTEAFF. Based on the CDR3 plus reference TRBV5-4 and TRBJ1-1, the full variable domain is ETGVTQSPTHLIKTRGQQVTLRCSSQSGHNTVSWYQQALGQGPQFIFQYYREEENGRGNFPPRFSGLQFPNYSSELNVNALELDDSALYLCASSFAGAENTEAFFGQGTRLTVV.

The chain combines TRBV25-1 with TRBJ2-7; 8 bases align to TRBD2. The CDR3 totals 13 residues. V lost 4 bases and J lost 2; bases outside the gene matches: 1. In germline, CDR1 is MGHDK, CDR2 SYGVNS. CDR3 amino acids: CASSVGGAYEQYF. DNA for the CDR3: TGTGCCAGCAGTGTCGGGGGGGCCTACGAGCAGTACTTC.

The J gene is TRBJ2-2, the V gene TRBV19; 14 nucleotides match TRBD2. Trimming took 6 bases from V and 4 from J; bases not matched to a gene: 4. The CDR3 runs to 16 residues. Germline V gives CDR1 LNHDA, CDR2 SQIVND (reference sequence). CDR3 DNA: TGTGCCAGTAGCGTAGGACTAGCGGGAGGCACCGGGGAGCTGTTTTTT. Translated: CASSVGLAGGTGELFF.

This clone was observed a few times. The rearrangement joins TRBV25-1 to TRBJ1-4; the match to TRBD1 covers 7 bases. Germline CDR1 reads MGHDK; CDR2 reads SYGVNS. V was clipped by 3 bases and J by 4 bases; unmatched bases: 2. This CDR3 is built from 14 residues. CDR3 protein: CASSDWTGNEKLFF. The CDR3 region has the DNA TGTGCCAGCAGTGACTGGACAGGTAATGAAAAACTGTTTTTT.

The chain has TRBV6-1 and TRBJ1-4; perhaps TRBD1 as D (6 bases). The CDR3 sequence is 15 residues long. Trimming removed 7 bases at V and 7 bases at J, with 19 bases between. CDR1 is MNHNS and CDR2 is SASEGT in the germline V gene. CDR3 DNA sequence: TGTGCCAGCACTCCGGGGGGCGCCTTTGGTGAAAAACTGTTTTTT. Translating it yields CASTPGGAFGEKLFF.

J is TRBJ1-2 and V is TRBV29-1; 7 bases agree with TRBD1. The CDR3 runs to 12 residues. Germline V gene data show CDR1 as SQVTM and CDR2 as ANQGSEA. V dropped 7 bases and J dropped 8; count of bases not matched to a gene: 10. For the CDR3, the DNA is TGCAGCGCCGGGGACAGCAACCAGGGCTACACCTTC. This sequence encodes CSAGDSNQGYTF.

The V gene is TRBV27, the J gene TRBJ1-1; 8 bases line up with TRBD1. This CDR3 has 14 residues. J was trimmed by 1 base and V by 7 bases; bases with no gene match: 5. Germline CDR1 MNHEY, CDR2 SMNVEV (reference sequence). In DNA form, the CDR3 reads TGTGCCAGCAAGACGGACAGGGAGAACACTGAAGCTTTCTTT. Translation gives CASKTDRENTEAFF.

CDR3 sequence (DNA): TGTGCCAGTACGCTTAGCGGCGGAATTTACAATGAGCAGTTCTTC. This gives the protein CASTLSGGIYNEQFF. The chain combines TRBV19 with TRBJ2-1; possibly TRBD2 for D (6 bases). The germline gives CDR1 LNHDA, CDR2 SQIVND (reference sequence). V lost 7 bases and J lost 4, with 17 bases in between. There are 15 residues in the CDR3.

This chain connects TRBV9 to TRBJ2-7; TRBD2 might be the D (6 bases). The germline V gene encodes CDR1 SGDLS and CDR2 YYNGEE. This CDR3 has 14 amino acids. Trimming stripped 0 bases from V and 1 base from J, with 8 bases between. The CDR3 sequence is CASSVDGGSYEQYF. The CDR3 DNA is TGTGCCAGCAGCGTAGACGGGGGTTCCTACGAGCAGTACTTC.

The chain couples TRBV28 to TRBJ2-5; 7 bases line up with TRBD1. V trimming: 6 bases; J trimming: 1 base; junction bases outside the gene matches: 11. CDR1 and CDR2 from the germline V gene are MDHEN and SYDVKM. This CDR3 has 16 amino acids. CDR3 in DNA: TGTGCCAGCAGCCCAGGGGGACAGCGGTTCCAAGAGACCCAGTACTTC. Protein: CASSPGGQRFQETQYF.

The chain employs TRBV11-2 and TRBJ1-1; tentatively, D is TRBD1 (5 bases). Germline-derived CDR1 and CDR2 are SGHAT and FQNNGV. Trimming removed 6 bases at V and 7 bases at J, with 12 bases between. The CDR3 has 12 residues. The CDR3 here is CASSLQGVEAFF. CDR3 DNA sequence: TGTGCCAGCAGTTTGCAGGGTGTTGAAGCTTTCTTT. Full variable domain (missing parts from reference TRBV11-2 and TRBJ1-1): EAGVAQSPRYKIIEKRQSVAFWCNPISGHATLYWYQQILGQGPKLLIQFQNNGVVDDSQLPKDRFSAERLKGVDSTLKIQPAKLEDSAVYLCASSLQGVEAFFGQGTRLTVV.

The J gene is TRBJ2-7, the V gene TRBV15; 8 bases are shared with TRBD2. The germline V gene encodes CDR1 LNHNV and CDR2 YYDKDF (reference sequence). This CDR3 is built from 15 residues. Trimming removed 2 bases from V and 4 bases from J; junction bases left unmatched: 7. The CDR3 coding sequence is TGTGCCACCAGCAGACCCATGAGCGGGGGTTACGAGCAGTACTTC. As protein: CATSRPMSGGYEQYF.

On this clone itself: The junction departs from the called germline gene at one end, perhaps through a read error. The V and J genes are TRBV7-7 and TRBJ2-3, with 7 bases fitting TRBD1. CDR3 length: 15 amino acids. The germline V gene encodes CDR1 SSHAT and CDR2 FNYEAQ (reference sequence). The CDR3 DNA is TGTGCTAGCAGCCTGGGACAGATCAGCACAGATACGCAGTATTTT. It codes for CASSLGQISTDTQYF.

In this sample, this clone turned up a few times. The rearrangement uses TRBV10-3 and TRBJ1-1; TRBD1 agrees at 8 bases. The CDR3 runs to 15 residues. V trimming: 7 bases; J trimming: 0 bases; junction bases outside the gene matches: 7. CDR1 ENHRY and CDR2 SYGVKD come from the germline V gene. The CDR3 DNA is TGTGCCATCAAAGACAGGGGAACTTTGAACACTGAAGCTTTCTTT. Translating gives CAIKDRGTLNTEAFF.

The V and J genes are TRBV5-6 and TRBJ1-2; TRBD1 aligns across 9 bases. V lost 2 bases, J lost 4 bases, and 9 bases stayed unmatched. The CDR3 has 16 residues. Germline V CDR1 and CDR2: SGHDT, YYEEEE. CDR3 coding DNA: TGTGCCAGCAGCTTCCTACTAGGACAGGGGAGCTATGGCTACACCTTC. It yields the protein CASSFLLGQGSYGYTF.

This rearrangement joins TRBV7-6 to TRBJ2-1, with D perhaps matching TRBD1 (5 bases). Per the germline V gene, CDR1 is SGHVS and CDR2 is FNYEAQ. The CDR3 is 15 residues long. Trimming removed 5 bases from V and 1 base from J, with 12 bases in between. The CDR3 here is CASSHTGQSYNEQFF. In DNA, the CDR3 is TGTGCCAGCAGCCATACAGGTCAGTCCTACAATGAGCAGTTCTTC.

The CDR3 loop reads CASSIPPGELFF. CDR3 in DNA: TGTGCCAGTAGTATCCCTCCCGGGGAGCTGTTTTTT. This rearrangement joins TRBV19 to TRBJ2-2; no clear D. Germline V gene lookup returns CDR1 LNHDA and CDR2 SQIVND (reference sequence). There are 12 residues in the CDR3. The V end was cut by 3 bases, the J end by 6 bases, with 5 bases between.

The chain carries TRBV9 and TRBJ2-3, with a possible D match to TRBD1 (5 bases). Germline-derived CDR1 and CDR2 are SGDLS and YYNGEE. V lost 0 bases and J 6 bases, leaving 14 bases between the germline ends. This CDR3 comprises 15 residues. The CDR3 protein is CASSVAQDPGDTQYF. In DNA form, the CDR3 reads TGTGCCAGCAGCGTAGCTCAGGATCCAGGGGATACGCAGTATTTT.

This clone was observed a single time. The chain carries TRBV27 and TRBJ2-7; D is possibly TRBD2 (5 bases). CDR1 MNHEY and CDR2 SMNVEV come from the germline V gene (reference sequence). The CDR3 is 14 residues long. V was clipped by 6 bases and J by 5 bases, with 17 bases between them. The CDR3 DNA is TGTGCCAGCAGGCGCCGGGAAAGAGCGGACGAGCAGTACTTC. Residues: CASRRRERADEQYF.

The V gene is TRBV20-1, the J gene TRBJ2-7; a possible D gene is TRBD2 (6 bases). Germline assignment: CDR1 DFQATT and CDR2 SNEGSKA (reference sequence). The CDR3 is 11 amino acids. As DNA, the CDR3 is TGCAGCACTAGCTATTCGTACGAGCAGTACTTC. It is translated as CSTSYSYEQYF.

V and J are TRBV6-1 and TRBJ2-5, with a possible D match to TRBD1 (6 bases). The V end was cut by 1 base, the J end by 10 bases, with 16 bases between. In germline, CDR1 is MNHNS, CDR2 SASEGT. The CDR3 totals 14 residues. This chain's CDR3 is CASSEVGGPPDQYF. CDR3 DNA: TGTGCCAGCAGTGAAGTTGGGGGCCCCCCGGACCAGTACTTC.

This clone was recorded only once. The J gene is TRBJ2-3, the V gene TRBV5-5; 7 bases are shared with TRBD2. Trimming took 5 bases from V and 6 from J; bases not matched to a gene: 12. CDR1 is SGHKS, CDR2 YYEKEE, per germline (reference sequence). The CDR3 length is 15 residues. The CDR3 DNA reads as TGTGCCAGCAGGTCCCTGGGGGGGGACGTCGATACGCAGTATTTT. Translating it yields CASRSLGGDVDTQYF.

The sample holds a few counts of this clone. The CDR3, as DNA: TGTGCCAGCAGCCCCGGGACTAGAGCAGAGACCCAGTACTTC. It specifies CASSPGTRAETQYF. The chain is built from TRBV7-3 and TRBJ2-5; 8 nucleotides match TRBD2. The V gene's germline CDR1 is SGHTA and CDR2 FQGTGA. CDR3 length: 14 amino acids. The ends lost 5 bases at V and 4 bases at J; junction bases unmatched: 6.

This clone was seen a few times. The J gene is TRBJ1-5, the V gene TRBV9, with 10 bases identical to TRBD1. With V trimmed by 0 bases and J by 2 bases, 5 bases remained unmatched. The CDR3 totals 17 residues. Germline V lookup: CDR1 SGDLS, CDR2 YYNGEE. The CDR3 coding sequence is TGTGCCAGCAGCGTAGACGACAGGGGGCGCGGCAATCAGCCCCAGCATTTT. Protein: CASSVDDRGRGNQPQHF.

CDR3 region: CATGRKGEQYF. In DNA, the CDR3 is TGTGCCACGGGGAGAAAAGGCGAGCAGTACTTC. This chain uses TRBV19 with TRBJ2-7; the D gene is possibly TRBD2 (5 bases). Germline V lookup: CDR1 LNHDA, CDR2 SQIVND (reference sequence). The germline V and J ends were trimmed by 10 bases and 6 bases, with 13 bases remaining between them. The CDR3 contains 11 residues. The full variable domain, its missing parts supplied by reference TRBV19 and TRBJ2-7, is DGGITQSPKYLFRKEGQNVTLSCEQNLNHDAMYWYRQDPGQGLRLIYYSQIVNDFQKGDIAEGYSVSREKKESFPLTVTSAQKNPTAFYLCATGRKGEQYFGPGTRLTVT.

This rearrangement joins TRBV28 to TRBJ2-1; TRBD2 is a possible D gene (6 bases). The CDR3 runs to 15 residues. CDR1 MDHEN and CDR2 SYDVKM come from the germline V gene. The V end lost 8 bases, the J end lost 8 bases, and 22 bases lay between the germline ends. The chain's CDR3 is CASSGGLTRGDEQFF. Here the CDR3 DNA reads TGTGCCAGCTCTGGAGGACTAACCAGAGGGGATGAGCAGTTCTTC.